This T cell receptor (beta chain) was sequenced during a study of CD8+CD57+ T cells in acquired aplastic anemia. On the study more broadly: Quantities of DNA derived from sorted CD4+ and CD8+ cells averaged roughly 3 ug.

Template material for TCR beta VDJ and CDR3 profiling consisted of genomic DNA. TCRdb processed the reads anew with MiXCR; each CDR3 protein has one entry. The data contain around 250,000 distinct CDR3 sequences, 50% to 70% of them seen just once; the ten biggest clones take up roughly 8%. The CDR3 runs to 14 residues. Germline V gene data show CDR1 as LNHNV and CDR2 as YYDKDF (reference sequence). The V end lost 0 bases, the J end lost 5 bases, and 10 bases lay between the germline ends. Points on this clonotype: Its antigen is as yet unknown.

Study-level points and caveats: Patients and controls had in common some 30 CD8+ CDR3 sequences. Controls did not differ significantly from patients in CD8+ Simpson's diversity.

What was sequenced was sorted CD4+, CD8+, or CD8+CD57+ T cells (not recorded which) from PBMCs. This sequence originates from a human donor with severe aplastic anemia or a healthy control (not recorded which). The chain uses TRBV15 and TRBJ1-1, with a tentative D call TRBD1 (6 bases). CDR3 region: CATSRDRGWTEAFF. The CDR3 DNA reads as TGTGCCACCAGCAGAGACAGGGGATGGACTGAAGCTTTCTTT.